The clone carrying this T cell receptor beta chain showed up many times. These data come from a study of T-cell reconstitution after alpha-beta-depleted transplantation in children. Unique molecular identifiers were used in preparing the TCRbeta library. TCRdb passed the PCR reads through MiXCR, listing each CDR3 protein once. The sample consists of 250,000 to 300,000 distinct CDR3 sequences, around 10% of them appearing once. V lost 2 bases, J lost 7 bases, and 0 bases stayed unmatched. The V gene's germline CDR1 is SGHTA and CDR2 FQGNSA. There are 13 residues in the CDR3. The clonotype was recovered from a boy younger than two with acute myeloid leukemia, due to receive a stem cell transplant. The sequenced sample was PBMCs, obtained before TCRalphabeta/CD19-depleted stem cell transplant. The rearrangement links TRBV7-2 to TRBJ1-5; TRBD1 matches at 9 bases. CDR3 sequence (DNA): TGTGCCAGCAGCTTAACAGGGGGCCAGCCCCAGCATTTT. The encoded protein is CASSLTGGQPQHF.